These T cell receptor beta chains were read from a single sample in a study of T cell responses to AZD1222 COVID-19 vaccine. Profiling relied on immunoSEQ multiplex PCR, and the TCRdb table lists in-frame clones only, not all of them. The repertoire holds more than 50,000 clones, about nine tenths seen once, with less than 3.5% in the top ten. The sequencing here drew on peripheral blood, taken 28 days after the second AZD1222 dose. These receptors came from an adult who received the AZD1222 COVID-19 vaccine. The CDR3 runs from the conserved cysteine through the conserved F or W.

j_call v_call cdr3_aa
TRBJ1-2 TRBV2 CASSERANYGYTF
TRBJ2-5 TRBV11-2 CASSLDRDRGKTQYF
TRBJ2-1 TRBV7-2 CASSWDPTNEQFF
TRBJ2-1 TRBV28 CASQREGGSYNEQFF
TRBJ2-1 TRBV11-2 CASSGPLAGTNEQFF
TRBJ2-7 TRBV10-2 CASSGGYSYEQYF
TRBJ2-3 TRBV3-1/TRBV3-2 CASSRRGQGSTDTQYF
TRBJ1-4 TRBV7-2 CASSLVNPRDPLFF
TRBJ2-4 TRBV29-1 CSGPPGLAGAEAKNIQYF
TRBJ1-4 TRBV7-9 CASSPGEGSNEKLFF
TRBJ2-5 TRBV19 CASSLDRARTQYF
TRBJ2-2 TRBV20-1 CSASLDSLGGELFF
TRBJ1-3 TRBV19 CASWTGSGNTIYF
TRBJ2-2 TRBV27 CASSRLAGLANTGELFF
TRBJ2-2 TRBV7-3 CASSEQRGNTGELFF
TRBJ2-2 TRBV18 CASSTRESTGELFF
TRBJ1-2 TRBV27 CASSPLGDYGGYTF
TRBJ2-3 TRBV7-8 CASSLGTTSGRPGF
TRBJ1-1 TRBV19 CASTNKEAGDPFF
TRBJ1-1 TRBV5-4 CASSLRGGNTEAFF
TRBJ2-7 TRBV30 CAWTWGPAYEQYF
TRBJ1-6 TRBV3-1/TRBV3-2 CASSPVGGISYNSPLHF
TRBJ2-5 TRBV5-4 CASSLAGQGPQETQYF
TRBJ2-4 TRBV25-1 CASSRQGARNIQYF
TRBJ1-2 TRBV3-1/TRBV3-2 CASSQDLYGYTF
TRBJ2-1 TRBV28 CASSLTLATLNEQFF
TRBJ2-1 TRBV27 CASSYGGGERHEQFF
TRBJ2-5 TRBV24-1 CATSDLGRDETQYF
TRBJ2-1 TRBV20-1 CSAREIGEQFF
TRBJ2-2 TRBV7-6 CASSLGAGQGTGELFF
TRBJ2-1 TRBV14 CASSQDILLAGGNEQFF
TRBJ1-3 TRBV10-1 CASSRTSGNTIYF
TRBJ2-1 TRBV7-9 CASSSSGSWHNEQFF
TRBJ2-1 TRBV20-1 CSASRPRAGGFNEQFF
TRBJ2-7 TRBV3-1/TRBV3-2 CASSQDLRASSYEQYF
TRBJ2-7 TRBV30 CAWSDQTNEQYF
TRBJ2-3 TRBV28 CASSYYRGLTDTQYF
TRBJ1-1 TRBV24-1 CATSDSPTGTGKTEAFF
TRBJ1-5 TRBV18 CASSPSTGGSNQPQHF
TRBJ1-5 TRBV7-9 CASSLDGRGSNQPQHF
TRBJ1-6 TRBV14 CASSQDLNSPLHF
TRBJ1-2 TRBV19 CASRSGSPYGYTF